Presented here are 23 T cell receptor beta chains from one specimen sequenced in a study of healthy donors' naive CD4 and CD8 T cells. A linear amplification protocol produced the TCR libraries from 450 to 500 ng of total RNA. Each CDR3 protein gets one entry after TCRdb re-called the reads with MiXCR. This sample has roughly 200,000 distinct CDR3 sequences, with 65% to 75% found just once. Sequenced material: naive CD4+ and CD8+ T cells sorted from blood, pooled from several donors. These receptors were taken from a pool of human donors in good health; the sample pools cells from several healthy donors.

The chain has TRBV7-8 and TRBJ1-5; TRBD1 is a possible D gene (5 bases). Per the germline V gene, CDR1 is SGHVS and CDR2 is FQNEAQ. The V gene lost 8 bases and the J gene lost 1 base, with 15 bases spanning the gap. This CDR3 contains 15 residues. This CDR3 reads CASLVGARSNQPQHF. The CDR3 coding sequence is TGTGCCAGCCTAGTCGGGGCTCGCAGCAATCAGCCCCAGCATTTT.

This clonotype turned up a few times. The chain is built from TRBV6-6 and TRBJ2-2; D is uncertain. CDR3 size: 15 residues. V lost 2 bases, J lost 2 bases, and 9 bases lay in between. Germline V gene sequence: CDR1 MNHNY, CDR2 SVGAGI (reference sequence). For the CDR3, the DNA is TGTGCCAGCAGTTACCGAGGCAAAAACACCGGGGAGCTGTTTTTT. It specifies CASSYRGKNTGELFF.

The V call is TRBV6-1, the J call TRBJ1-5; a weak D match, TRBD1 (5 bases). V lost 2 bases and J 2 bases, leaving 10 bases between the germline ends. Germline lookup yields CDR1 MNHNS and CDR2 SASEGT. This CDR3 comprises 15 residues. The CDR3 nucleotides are TGTGCCAGCAGTGAAATGGGGCTGGGCAATCAGCCCCAGCATTTT. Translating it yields CASSEMGLGNQPQHF.

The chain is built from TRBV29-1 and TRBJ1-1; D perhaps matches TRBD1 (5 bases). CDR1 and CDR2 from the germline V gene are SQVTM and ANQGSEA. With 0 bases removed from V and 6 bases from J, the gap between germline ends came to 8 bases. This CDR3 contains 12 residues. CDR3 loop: CSVEETGAEAFF. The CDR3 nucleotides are TGCAGCGTTGAAGAAACGGGGGCTGAAGCTTTCTTT.

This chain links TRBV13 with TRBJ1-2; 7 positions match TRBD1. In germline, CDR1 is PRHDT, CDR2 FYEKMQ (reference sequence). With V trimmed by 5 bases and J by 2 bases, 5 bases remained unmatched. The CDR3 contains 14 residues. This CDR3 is CASSRGGSNYGYTF. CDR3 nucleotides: TGTGCCAGCAGCAGAGGGGGCTCGAACTATGGCTACACCTTC.

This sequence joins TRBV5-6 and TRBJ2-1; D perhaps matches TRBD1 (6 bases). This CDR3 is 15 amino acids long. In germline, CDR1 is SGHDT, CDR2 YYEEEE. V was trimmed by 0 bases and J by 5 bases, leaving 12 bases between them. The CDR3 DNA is TGTGCCAGCAGCTTGGGGGCTGGGGGCCACAATGAGCAGTTCTTC. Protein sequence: CASSLGAGGHNEQFF.

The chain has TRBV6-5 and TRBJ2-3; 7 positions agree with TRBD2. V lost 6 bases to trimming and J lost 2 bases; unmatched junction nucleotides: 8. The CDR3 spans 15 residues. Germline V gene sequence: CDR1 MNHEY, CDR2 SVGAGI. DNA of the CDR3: TGTGCCAGCAGGCTAAGACTAGCCGACACAGATACGCAGTATTTT. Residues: CASRLRLADTDTQYF.

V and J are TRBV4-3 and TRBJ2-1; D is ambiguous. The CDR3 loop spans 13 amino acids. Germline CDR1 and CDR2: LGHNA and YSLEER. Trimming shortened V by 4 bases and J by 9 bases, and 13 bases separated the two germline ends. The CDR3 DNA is TGCGCCAGCAGCCCCCTATCTGGTTCTGAGCAGTTCTTC. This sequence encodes CASSPLSGSEQFF.

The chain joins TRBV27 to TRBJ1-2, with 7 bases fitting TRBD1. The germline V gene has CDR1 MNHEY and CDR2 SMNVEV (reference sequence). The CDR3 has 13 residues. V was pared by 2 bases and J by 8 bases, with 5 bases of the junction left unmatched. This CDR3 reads CASSLRQGRGYTF. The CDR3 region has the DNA TGTGCCAGCAGTTTAAGACAGGGCCGCGGCTACACCTTC.

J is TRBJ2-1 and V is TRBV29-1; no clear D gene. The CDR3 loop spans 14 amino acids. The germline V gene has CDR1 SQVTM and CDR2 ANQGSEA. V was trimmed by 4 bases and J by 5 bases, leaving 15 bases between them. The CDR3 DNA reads TGCAGCGTTGCCGGCGGAATACGAAACAATGAGCAGTTCTTC. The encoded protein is CSVAGGIRNNEQFF.

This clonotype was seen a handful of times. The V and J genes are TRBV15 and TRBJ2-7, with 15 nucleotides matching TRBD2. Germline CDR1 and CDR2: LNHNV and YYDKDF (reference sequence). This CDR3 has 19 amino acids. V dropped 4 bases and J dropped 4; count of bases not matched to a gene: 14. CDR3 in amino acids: CATSKFTGLAGGQGYEQYF. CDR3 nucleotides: TGTGCCACCAGCAAGTTTACGGGACTAGCGGGAGGTCAGGGGTACGAGCAGTACTTC. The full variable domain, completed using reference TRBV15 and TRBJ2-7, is DAMVIQNPRYQVTQFGKPVTLSCSQTLNHNVMYWYQQKSSQAPKLLFHYYDKDFNNEADTPDNFQSRRPNTSFCFLDIRSPGLGDTAMYLCATSKFTGLAGGQGYEQYFGPGTRLTVT.

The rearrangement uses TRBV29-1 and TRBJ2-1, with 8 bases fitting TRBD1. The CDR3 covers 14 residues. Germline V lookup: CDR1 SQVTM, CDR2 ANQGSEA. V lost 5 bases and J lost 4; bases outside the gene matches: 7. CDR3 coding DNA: TGCAGCGTTCTTCAGGGGGCCGGTTACAATGAGCAGTTCTTC. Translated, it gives CSVLQGAGYNEQFF.

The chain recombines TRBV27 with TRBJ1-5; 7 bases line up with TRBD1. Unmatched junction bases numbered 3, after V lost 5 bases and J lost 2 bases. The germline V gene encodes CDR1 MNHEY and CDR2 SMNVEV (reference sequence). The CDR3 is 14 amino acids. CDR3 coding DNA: TGTGCCAGCAGTCAGGGGGACGGCAATCAGCCCCAGCATTTT. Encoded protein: CASSQGDGNQPQHF.

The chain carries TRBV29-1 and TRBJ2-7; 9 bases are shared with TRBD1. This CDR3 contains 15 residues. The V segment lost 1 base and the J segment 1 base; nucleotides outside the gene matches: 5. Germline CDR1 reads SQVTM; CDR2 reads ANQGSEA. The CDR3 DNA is TGCAGCGTTGAAGCCCCGGACAGGGGATCCTACGAGCAGTACTTC. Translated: CSVEAPDRGSYEQYF.

CDR3 protein: CSVEAGLETDTQYF. In DNA form, the CDR3 reads TGCAGCGTTGAAGCGGGGCTCGAAACAGATACGCAGTATTTT. The chain carries TRBV29-1 and TRBJ2-3; the D call may be TRBD1 or TRBD2 (5 bases each). V was pared by 1 base and J by 3 bases, with 11 bases between. The CDR3 totals 14 residues. Germline values: CDR1 SQVTM, CDR2 ANQGSEA.

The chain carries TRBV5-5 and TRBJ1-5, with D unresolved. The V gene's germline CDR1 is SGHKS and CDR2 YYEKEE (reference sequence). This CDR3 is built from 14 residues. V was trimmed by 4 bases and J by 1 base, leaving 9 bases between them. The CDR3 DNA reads TGTGCCAGCAGCCCTGACGCAAGCAATCAGCCCCAGCATTTT. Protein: CASSPDASNQPQHF.

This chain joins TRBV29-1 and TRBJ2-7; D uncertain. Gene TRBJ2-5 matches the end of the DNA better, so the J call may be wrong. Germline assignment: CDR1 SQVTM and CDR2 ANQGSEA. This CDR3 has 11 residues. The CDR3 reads CSAGSGETQYF. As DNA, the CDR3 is TGCAGCGCGGGCTCTGGGGAGACCCAGTACTTC.

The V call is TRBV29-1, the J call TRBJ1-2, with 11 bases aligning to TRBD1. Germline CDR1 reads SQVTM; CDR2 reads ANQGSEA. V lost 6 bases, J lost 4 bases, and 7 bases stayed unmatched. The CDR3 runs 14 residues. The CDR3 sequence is CSVAPGTGGYGYTF. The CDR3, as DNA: TGCAGCGTGGCCCCCGGGACAGGGGGCTATGGCTACACCTTC.

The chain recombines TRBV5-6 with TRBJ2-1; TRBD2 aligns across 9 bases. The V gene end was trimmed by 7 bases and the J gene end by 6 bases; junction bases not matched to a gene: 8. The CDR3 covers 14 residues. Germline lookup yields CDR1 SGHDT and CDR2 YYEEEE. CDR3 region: CASAGTSFFNEQFF. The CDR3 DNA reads TGTGCCAGCGCCGGGACTAGCTTCTTCAATGAGCAGTTCTTC.

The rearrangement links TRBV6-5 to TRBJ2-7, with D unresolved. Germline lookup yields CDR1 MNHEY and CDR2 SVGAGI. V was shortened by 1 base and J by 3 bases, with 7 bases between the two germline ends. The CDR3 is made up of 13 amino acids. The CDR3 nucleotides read TGTGCCAGCAGTTACTTGAACCACTACGAGCAGTACTTC. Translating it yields CASSYLNHYEQYF.

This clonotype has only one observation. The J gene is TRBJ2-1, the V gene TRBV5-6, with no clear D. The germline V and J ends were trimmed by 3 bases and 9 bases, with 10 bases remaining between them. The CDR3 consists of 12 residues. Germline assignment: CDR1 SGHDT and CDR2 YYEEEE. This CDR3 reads CASSSSPLEQFF. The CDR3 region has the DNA TGTGCCAGCAGCTCCAGTCCACTTGAGCAGTTCTTC.

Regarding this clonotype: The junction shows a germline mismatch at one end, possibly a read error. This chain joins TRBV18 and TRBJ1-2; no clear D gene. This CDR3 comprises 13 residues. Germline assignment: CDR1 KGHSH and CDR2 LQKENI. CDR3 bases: TGTGCCAGCTCACCACCCTTTAACTATGCCTACACCTTC. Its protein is CASSPPFNYAYTF.

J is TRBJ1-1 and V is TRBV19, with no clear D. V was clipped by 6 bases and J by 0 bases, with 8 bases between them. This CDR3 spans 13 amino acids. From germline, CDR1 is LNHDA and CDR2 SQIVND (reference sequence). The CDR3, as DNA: TGTGCCAGTAGAATACAGTTGAACACTGAAGCTTTCTTT. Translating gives CASRIQLNTEAFF.